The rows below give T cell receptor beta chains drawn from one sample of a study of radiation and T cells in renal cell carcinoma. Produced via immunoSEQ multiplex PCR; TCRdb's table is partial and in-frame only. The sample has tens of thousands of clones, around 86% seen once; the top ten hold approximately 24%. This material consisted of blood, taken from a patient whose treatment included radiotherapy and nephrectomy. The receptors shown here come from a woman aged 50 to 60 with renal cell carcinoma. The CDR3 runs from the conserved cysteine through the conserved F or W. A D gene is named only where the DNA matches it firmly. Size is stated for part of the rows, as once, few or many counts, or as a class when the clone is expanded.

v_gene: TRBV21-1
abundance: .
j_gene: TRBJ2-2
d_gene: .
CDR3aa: CASSKGYRGDRDRGKVFTGELFF
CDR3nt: TGTGCCAGCAGCAAAGGGTATCGAGGGGACCGGGACAGGGGAAAAGTTTTCACCGGGGAGCTGTTTTTT

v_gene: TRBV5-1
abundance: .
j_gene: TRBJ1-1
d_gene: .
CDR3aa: CASSLVAGNAEAFF
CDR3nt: TGCGCCAGCAGCTTGGTAGCGGGGAATGCTGAAGCTTTCTTT

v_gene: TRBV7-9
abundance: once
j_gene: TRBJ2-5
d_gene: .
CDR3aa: CASSPHVMSGETQYF
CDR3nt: TGTGCCAGCAGCCCCCATGTCATGTCAGGAGAGACCCAGTACTTC

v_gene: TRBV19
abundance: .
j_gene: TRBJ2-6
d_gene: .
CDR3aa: CASSMSEGGSSGANVLTF
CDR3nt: TGTGCCAGTAGTATGAGCGAGGGGGGTAGCTCTGGGGCCAACGTCCTGACTTTC

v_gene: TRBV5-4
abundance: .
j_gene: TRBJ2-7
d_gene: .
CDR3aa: CASSLDRFSSYEQYF
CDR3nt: TGTGCCAGCAGCTTGGACAGGTTTTCCTCCTACGAGCAGTACTTC

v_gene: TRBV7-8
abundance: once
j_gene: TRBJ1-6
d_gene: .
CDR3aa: CASSPRGYDSPLHF
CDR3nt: TGTGCCAGCAGCCCCCGGGGGTATGATTCACCCCTCCACTTT

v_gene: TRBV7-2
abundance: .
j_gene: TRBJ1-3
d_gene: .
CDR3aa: CASSLSGNGNTIYF
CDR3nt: TGTGCCAGCAGCTTATCAGGGAACGGAAACACCATATATTTT

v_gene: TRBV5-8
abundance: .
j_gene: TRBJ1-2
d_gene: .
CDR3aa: CASSDSDIGYTF
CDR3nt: TGTGCCAGCAGCGACTCGGACATTGGCTACACCTTC

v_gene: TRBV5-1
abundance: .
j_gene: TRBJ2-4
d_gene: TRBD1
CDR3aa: CASSPTGGESLNIQYF
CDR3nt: TGCGCCAGCAGCCCGACAGGGGGCGAGTCGCTGAACATTCAGTACTTC

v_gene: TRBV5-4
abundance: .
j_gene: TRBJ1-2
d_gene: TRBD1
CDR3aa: CASSPNRGYGYTF
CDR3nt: TGTGCCAGCAGCCCTAACAGGGGCTATGGCTACACCTTC

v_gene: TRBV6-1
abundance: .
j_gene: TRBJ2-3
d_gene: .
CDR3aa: CASSDDRWSTDTQYF
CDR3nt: TGTGCCAGCAGTGACGACAGGTGGAGCACAGATACGCAGTATTTT

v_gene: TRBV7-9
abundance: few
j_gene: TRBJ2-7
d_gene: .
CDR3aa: CASSSSRAYEQYF
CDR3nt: TGTGCCAGCAGTAGCAGCAGAGCCTACGAGCAGTACTTC

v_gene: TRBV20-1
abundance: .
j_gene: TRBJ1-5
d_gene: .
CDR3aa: CSARSTLGQHF
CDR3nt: TGCAGTGCTAGATCCACACTGGGGCAGCATTTT

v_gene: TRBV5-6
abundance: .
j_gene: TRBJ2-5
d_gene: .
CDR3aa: CASSRERGFQETQYF
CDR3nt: TGTGCCAGCAGCCGGGAGAGGGGGTTCCAAGAGACCCAGTACTTC

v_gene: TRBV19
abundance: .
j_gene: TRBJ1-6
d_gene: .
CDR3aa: CASSIGVAASPLHF
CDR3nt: TGTGCCAGTAGTATAGGAGTCGCCGCTTCACCCCTCCACTTT

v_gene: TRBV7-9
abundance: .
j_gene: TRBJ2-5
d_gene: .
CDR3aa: CASSLSGETQYF
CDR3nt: TGTGCCAGCAGCTTGTCCGGTGAGACCCAGTACTTC

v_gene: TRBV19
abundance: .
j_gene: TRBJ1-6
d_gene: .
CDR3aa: CASEGEGDWNSPLHF
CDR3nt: TGTGCCAGTGAGGGTGAAGGGGACTGGAATTCACCCCTCCACTTT

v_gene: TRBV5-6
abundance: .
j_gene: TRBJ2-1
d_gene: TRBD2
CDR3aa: CASSRAGLAGEYNEQFF
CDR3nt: TGTGCCAGCAGCCGAGCGGGACTAGCGGGGGAGTACAATGAGCAGTTCTTC

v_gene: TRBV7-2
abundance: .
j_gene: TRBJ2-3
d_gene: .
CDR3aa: CASSAGLSTDTQYF
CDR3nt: TGTGCCAGCAGCGCGGGACTCAGCACAGATACGCAGTATTTT

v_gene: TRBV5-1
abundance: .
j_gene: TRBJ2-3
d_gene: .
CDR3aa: CASSLVGSTDTQYF
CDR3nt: TGCGCCAGCAGCTTGGTAGGGAGCACAGATACGCAGTATTTT

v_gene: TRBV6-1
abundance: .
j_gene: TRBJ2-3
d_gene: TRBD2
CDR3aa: CASSAASGLDTQYF
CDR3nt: TGTGCCAGCAGTGCTGCTAGCGGGTTGGATACGCAGTATTTT

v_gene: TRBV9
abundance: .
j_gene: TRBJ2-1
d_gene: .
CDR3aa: CASSVSEGGPYNEQFF
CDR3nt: TGTGCCAGCAGCGTATCAGAGGGGGGACCCTACAATGAGCAGTTCTTC

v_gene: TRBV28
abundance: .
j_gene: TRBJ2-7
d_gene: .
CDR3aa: CASSFEVPSYEQYF
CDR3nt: TGTGCCAGCAGTTTTGAGGTCCCCTCCTACGAGCAGTACTTC

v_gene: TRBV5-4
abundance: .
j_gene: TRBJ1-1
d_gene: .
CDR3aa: CASSLGSKNTEAFF
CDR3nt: TGTGCCAGCAGCTTGGGTTCCAAGAACACTGAAGCTTTCTTT

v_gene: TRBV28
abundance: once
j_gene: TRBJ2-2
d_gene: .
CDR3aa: CASSFLDRNTGELFF
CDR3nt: TGTGCCAGCAGTTTTTTGGACAGAAACACCGGGGAGCTGTTTTTT

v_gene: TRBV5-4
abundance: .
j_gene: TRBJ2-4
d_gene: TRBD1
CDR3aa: CASSLAETGALRYF
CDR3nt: TGTGCCAGCAGCTTGGCCGAGACAGGGGCCCTGAGGTACTTC

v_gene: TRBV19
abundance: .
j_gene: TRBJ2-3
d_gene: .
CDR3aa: CASSIGYAASTDTQYF
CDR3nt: TGTGCCAGTAGTATAGGTTACGCAGCTAGCACAGATACGCAGTATTTT

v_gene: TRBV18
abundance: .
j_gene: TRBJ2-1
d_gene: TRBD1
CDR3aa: CASSRGTGGNNEQFF
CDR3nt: TGTGCCAGCTCCAGGGGGACAGGGGGAAACAATGAGCAGTTCTTC